The 30 T cell receptor beta chains in this list originate from one sample, sequenced in a study of blood T cell repertoires in COVID-19. Data came from immunoSEQ multiplex PCR; TCRdb stores just in-frame clones and leaves some out. The sample holds approximately 300,000 clones, 85% to 90% seen once. What was sequenced was peripheral blood. These receptors were taken from a woman aged 40 to 55 with COVID-19, enrolled during active disease.

The rearrangement joins TRBV6-6 to TRBJ2-3, with TRBD2 matching 7 bases. Germline lookup yields CDR1 MNHNY and CDR2 SVGAGI (reference sequence). J lost 0 bases, V lost 5 bases, and 8 bases had no gene match. The CDR3 runs to 16 residues. CDR3 coding DNA: TGTGCCAGCAGTAGAAAGCGGGAATCAAGCACAGATACGCAGTATTTT. Its translation: CASSRKRESSTDTQYF.

A word on this clone: Additional DNA sequences in this sample encode the identical CDR3. J is TRBJ1-2 and V is TRBV27; weak D call: TRBD1 (6 bases). V was cut by 5 bases and J by 4 bases, with 11 bases left in between. The CDR3 contains 13 residues. The germline V gene encodes CDR1 MNHEY and CDR2 SMNVEV (reference sequence). Here the CDR3 reads CASSLTGGYGYTF. In nucleotides, the CDR3 is TGTGCCAGCAGTCTGACAGGTGGCTATGGCTACACCTTC.

The J gene is TRBJ1-2, the V gene TRBV28; weak D call: TRBD1 (5 bases). CDR1 is MDHEN, CDR2 SYDVKM, per germline. The CDR3 consists of 12 residues. The V gene lost 3 bases and the J gene lost 5 bases, with 7 bases spanning the gap. For the CDR3, the DNA is TGTGCCAGCAGTTTTCGACAGTATGGCTACACCTTC. Translation gives CASSFRQYGYTF.

V gene TRBV18 combines with J gene TRBJ2-5; D is perhaps TRBD2 (6 bases). Trimming pared 8 bases from V and 1 base from J, leaving 8 bases between. The CDR3 is 12 residues long. Germline assignment: CDR1 KGHSH and CDR2 LQKENI. Written as DNA, the CDR3 is TGTGCCAGCCGGAGGGGCCAAGAGACCCAGTACTTC. It is translated as CASRRGQETQYF.

The chain uses TRBV9 and TRBJ2-7; 7 bases agree with TRBD1. The CDR3 runs to 15 residues. The J segment lost 0 bases and the V segment lost 0 bases, leaving 3 bases of the junction unmatched. The germline CDR1 and CDR2 sequences are SGDLS and YYNGEE. This CDR3 is CASSVAAGGSYEQYF. For the CDR3, the DNA is TGTGCCAGCAGCGTAGCGGCAGGGGGCTCCTACGAGCAGTACTTC.

V and J are TRBV9 and TRBJ1-2; 7 nucleotides align to TRBD1. The CDR3 is made up of 13 amino acids. Trimming removed 3 bases from V and 7 bases from J; junction bases left unmatched: 6. Germline V lookup: CDR1 SGDLS, CDR2 YYNGEE. CDR3 protein: CASSGGGAGGYTF. CDR3 nucleotides: TGTGCCAGCAGCGGAGGGGGCGCCGGTGGCTACACCTTC.

The chain is built from TRBV7-8 and TRBJ1-2; 9 positions agree with TRBD1. Germline V CDR1 and CDR2: SGHVS, FQNEAQ. V shed 1 base, J shed 1 base, and the junction held 7 bases outside the gene matches. This CDR3 region has 17 residues. DNA of the CDR3: TGTGCCAGCAGCTTAGGTCAGCCGGGACAGGGTAACTATGGCTACACCTTC. It encodes CASSLGQPGQGNYGYTF. The full variable domain, completed using reference TRBV7-8 and TRBJ1-2, is GAGVSQSPRYKVAKRGQDVALRCDPISGHVSLFWYQQALGQGPEFLTYFQNEAQLDKSGLPSDRFFAERPEGSVSTLKIQRTQQEDSAVYLCASSLGQPGQGNYGYTFGSGTRLTVV.

The chain carries TRBV7-2 and TRBJ2-1; 15 nucleotides agree with TRBD2. J lost 6 bases, V lost 5 bases, and 2 bases had no gene match. The CDR3 is 15 amino acids. Looked up from germline, CDR1 is SGHTA and CDR2 is FQGNSA. CDR3 in amino acids: CASSPGLAGGNEQFF. As DNA, the CDR3 is TGTGCCAGCAGCCCGGGACTAGCGGGAGGCAATGAGCAGTTCTTC.

This clone came up once. V and J are TRBV15 and TRBJ2-7; 8 bases fit TRBD1. The V segment lost 1 base and the J segment 3 bases; nucleotides outside the gene matches: 5. This CDR3 has 15 residues. The germline V gene has CDR1 LNHNV and CDR2 YYDKDF (reference sequence). In nucleotides, the CDR3 is TGTGCCACCAGCAGAGGGGACAGGACAGTCTACGAGCAGTACTTC. The encoded protein is CATSRGDRTVYEQYF.

The rearrangement joins TRBV13 to TRBJ2-5; a weak D match, TRBD2 (6 bases). Germline V gene sequence: CDR1 PRHDT, CDR2 FYEKMQ (reference sequence). The CDR3 is 14 residues long. V was trimmed by 3 bases and J by 4 bases, leaving 12 bases between them. As DNA, the CDR3 is TGTGCCAGCAGCTTGGGGGGTGAGGGAGAGACCCAGTACTTC. Amino acid sequence: CASSLGGEGETQYF.

The V and J genes are TRBV10-3 and TRBJ1-2; 7 bases match TRBD1. The CDR3 extends over 12 amino acids. CDR1 ENHRY and CDR2 SYGVKD come from the germline V gene. V shed 6 bases and J 4 bases; nucleotides not matched to a gene: 2. The CDR3 spells CAISRDSYGYTF. The CDR3 nucleotides read TGTGCCATCAGCCGGGACAGCTATGGCTACACCTTC.

The V gene is TRBV5-4, the J gene TRBJ2-5, with 11 positions matching TRBD2. Trimming took 4 bases from V and 5 from J; bases not matched to a gene: 7. Germline V gene lookup returns CDR1 SGHNT and CDR2 YYREEE (reference sequence). This CDR3 contains 15 residues. The CDR3 protein is CASSKTSGAVETQYF. CDR3 coding DNA: TGTGCCAGCAGCAAGACTAGCGGGGCCGTGGAGACCCAGTACTTC.

CDR3 in DNA: TGTGCCACCAGCAGAGGGAGGACAGGGAGCACAGATACGCAGTATTTT. Its translation: CATSRGRTGSTDTQYF. The chain carries TRBV15 and TRBJ2-3; TRBD1 agrees at 8 bases. The CDR3 is made up of 16 amino acids. Germline values: CDR1 LNHNV, CDR2 YYDKDF (reference sequence). The V gene end was trimmed by 1 base and the J gene end by 0 bases; junction bases not matched to a gene: 3.

The chain uses TRBV19 and TRBJ1-1; the match to TRBD1 covers 8 bases. V gave up 3 bases and J gave up 2 bases; unmatched junction bases: 8. Germline V gene lookup returns CDR1 LNHDA and CDR2 SQIVND (reference sequence). CDR3 length: 16 amino acids. In DNA form, the CDR3 reads TGTGCCAGTAGTATGACAGGGGAGGTTAGAAACACTGAAGCTTTCTTT. Residues: CASSMTGEVRNTEAFF.

The V gene is TRBV6-5, the J gene TRBJ1-6; maybe TRBD1 (5 bases). This CDR3 spans 15 amino acids. Germline V gives CDR1 MNHEY, CDR2 SVGAGI. Trimming took off 6 bases at V and 6 bases at J, with 15 bases between the two ends. The CDR3 DNA reads as TGTGCCAGCAGCCTCAGGGAGGGAGGTAATTCACCCCTCCACTTT. This codes for CASSLREGGNSPLHF.

CDR3: CASSPTRDRGHYEQFF. CDR3 nucleotides: TGTGCCAGCAGCCCCACTCGGGACAGGGGGCATTATGAGCAGTTCTTC. The chain couples TRBV6-2 or TRBV6-3 to TRBJ2-1; TRBD1 matches 12 bases. J was trimmed by 8 bases and V by 6 bases; bases with no gene match: 11. The CDR3 is 16 residues long. CDR1 MNHEY and CDR2 SVGEGT come from the germline V gene.

This rearrangement joins TRBV7-2 to TRBJ2-6; a weak D match, TRBD2 (6 bases). V lost 0 bases and J lost 5, with 14 bases in between. The CDR3 is 17 amino acids. Germline-derived CDR1 and CDR2 are SGHTA and FQGNSA. In nucleotides, the CDR3 is TGTGCCAGCAGCTTAGCGTATGGAGGGGATAGGGCCAACGTCCTGACTTTC. Translating gives CASSLAYGGDRANVLTF.

This chain joins TRBV13 and TRBJ2-1; 9 bases line up with TRBD2. This CDR3 spans 16 amino acids. Germline CDR1 and CDR2: PRHDT and FYEKMQ (reference sequence). Trimming took 0 bases from V and 10 from J; bases not matched to a gene: 10. The CDR3 nucleotides are TGTGCCAGCAGCTTAGGGCTAGCGGGGCCCGATTCGGAGCAGTTCTTC. It yields the protein CASSLGLAGPDSEQFF.

The chain recombines TRBV11-3 with TRBJ2-3; 10 bases line up with TRBD1. The V gene end was trimmed by 3 bases and the J gene end by 1 base; junction bases not matched to a gene: 4. Germline CDR1 and CDR2: SGHNT and YENEEA. CDR3 length equals 16 residues. In DNA form, the CDR3 reads TGTGCCAGCAGCTTTTCCGGGACAGGGGGCACAGATACGCAGTATTTT. It encodes CASSFSGTGGTDTQYF.

The chain is built from TRBV2 and TRBJ2-7, with 7 nucleotides matching TRBD1. The J segment lost 2 bases and the V segment lost 5 bases, leaving 6 bases of the junction unmatched. Germline V gene data show CDR1 as SNHLY and CDR2 as FYNNEI. The length of the CDR3 is 14 residues. This CDR3 is CASSSWTGAYEQYF. The CDR3 DNA reads TGTGCCAGCAGTTCGTGGACAGGCGCCTACGAGCAGTACTTC.

The chain recombines TRBV12-5 with TRBJ1-5, with D perhaps matching TRBD1 (5 bases). In germline, CDR1 is LGHNT, CDR2 FRNRAP. V was trimmed by 3 bases and J by 11 bases, leaving 14 bases between them. The CDR3 is 13 amino acids. This CDR3 is CASGFGTAGAQHF. The CDR3 region has the DNA TGTGCTAGTGGTTTCGGGACTGCTGGGGCCCAGCATTTT.

The chain has TRBV29-1 and TRBJ2-5, with 7 bases fitting TRBD2. Germline CDR1 and CDR2: SQVTM and ANQGSEA. Unmatched junction bases numbered 14, after V lost 8 bases and J lost 2 bases. The CDR3 has 15 residues. CDR3 nucleotides: TGCAGCTCTGGTGGCGGGAGAGGCGGTCAAGAGACCCAGTACTTC. Encoded protein: CSSGGGRGGQETQYF.

The genes are TRBV9 and TRBJ2-1; D may be TRBD2 (7 bases). From germline, CDR1 is SGDLS and CDR2 YYNGEE. V was shortened by 5 bases and J by 8 bases, with 14 bases between the two germline ends. The CDR3 totals 13 residues. This CDR3 reads CASSKVGGDEQFF. CDR3 DNA sequence: TGTGCCAGCAGTAAAGTAGGGGGGGATGAGCAGTTCTTC.

This CDR3 reads CATSLTGAGELFF. Written as DNA, the CDR3 is TGTGCCACCAGCTTAACAGGGGCCGGGGAGCTGTTTTTT. The chain couples TRBV24-1 to TRBJ2-2, with 7 nucleotides matching TRBD1. The CDR3 covers 13 residues. CDR1 and CDR2 (germline): KGHDR, SFDVKD. The V and J ends lost 7 bases and 6 bases, in that order; junction bases with no gene match: 4.

This chain joins TRBV7-9 and TRBJ1-6; D is undetermined. The germline V gene encodes CDR1 SEHNR and CDR2 FQNEAQ (reference sequence). Trimming took off 5 bases at V and 6 bases at J, with 5 bases between the two ends. CDR3 length equals 12 residues. DNA for the CDR3: TGTGCCAGCAGCAATAGTAATTCACCCCTCCACTTT. It codes for CASSNSNSPLHF.

The chain has TRBV4-3 and TRBJ1-2; D is unresolved. V shed 0 bases and J shed 4 bases, with 9 bases lying between them. Germline CDR1 reads LGHNA; CDR2 reads YSLEER. This CDR3 is built from 14 residues. CDR3 residues: CASSQDNSGYGYTF. The CDR3 coding sequence is TGCGCCAGCAGCCAAGATAATTCAGGCTATGGCTACACCTTC.

J is TRBJ1-6 and V is TRBV28; D might be TRBD1 (6 bases). This CDR3 region has 15 residues. Germline values: CDR1 MDHEN, CDR2 SYDVKM. The germline V and J ends were trimmed by 5 bases and 3 bases, with 11 bases remaining between them. CDR3 in DNA: TGTGCCAGCAGTCCCCAGACAGGCTATAATTCACCCCTCCACTTT. Protein sequence: CASSPQTGYNSPLHF.

This clone was observed a single time. This chain uses TRBV6-5 with TRBJ1-1; the match to TRBD1 covers 7 bases. CDR3 length: 15 residues. V gave up 6 bases and J gave up 8 bases; unmatched junction bases: 15. The germline V gene has CDR1 MNHEY and CDR2 SVGAGI. For the CDR3, the DNA is TGTGCCAGCAGCTTGACAGGGTCCCCTATACCGGAAGCTTTCTTT. This encodes CASSLTGSPIPEAFF.

The chain carries TRBV4-3 and TRBJ1-4; 10 bases align to TRBD1. Germline V CDR1 and CDR2: LGHNA, YSLEER. V gave up 4 bases and J gave up 7 bases; unmatched junction bases: 27. This CDR3 is 22 amino acids long. The CDR3 loop is CASSLQGGQGPLFRPYGEKLFF. In DNA form, the CDR3 reads TGCGCCAGCAGCCTTCAAGGGGGACAGGGGCCCCTCTTCCGTCCTTATGGTGAAAAACTGTTTTTT.

The chain joins TRBV24-1 to TRBJ2-3, with TRBD2 matching 10 bases. Looked up from germline, CDR1 is KGHDR and CDR2 is SFDVKD. The V gene end was trimmed by 0 bases and the J gene end by 5 bases; junction bases not matched to a gene: 19. The length of the CDR3 is 21 residues. This CDR3 reads CATSDLASGTSAHGVKDTQYF. Written as DNA, the CDR3 is TGTGCCACCAGTGATTTGGCGTCCGGGACTAGCGCCCATGGGGTAAAAGATACGCAGTATTTT.